This T cell receptor (beta chain) came from a study of OX40 agonist ivuxolimab in advanced cancers. Produced via immunoSEQ multiplex PCR; TCRdb's table is partial and in-frame only. The sample lists tens of thousands of clones; 84% were seen once. The CDR3 has 15 residues. From germline, CDR1 is SGHNT and CDR2 YENEEA. The V and J ends lost 1 base and 2 bases respectively, with 12 bases between them. This sample comprised CD4+ or CD8+ T cells sorted from blood, obtained in a trial of the OX40 agonist ivuxolimab. This chain joins TRBV11-3 and TRBJ2-7; the D gene is possibly TRBD2 (6 bases). The sequence derives from an adult with an advanced solid tumor such as melanoma, head and neck, liver or kidney cancer. CDR3 sequence reads: CASSLGPSETYEQYF. CDR3 nucleotides: TGTGCCAGCAGCTTAGGGCCTAGCGAAACCTACGAGCAGTACTTC.